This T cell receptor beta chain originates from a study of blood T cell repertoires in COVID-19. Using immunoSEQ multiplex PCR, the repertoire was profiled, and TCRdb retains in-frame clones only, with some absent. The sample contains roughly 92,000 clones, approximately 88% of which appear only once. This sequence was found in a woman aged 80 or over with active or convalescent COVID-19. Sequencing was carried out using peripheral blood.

Here the CDR3 reads CAISESRRDTGGTYNEQFF. As DNA, the CDR3 is TGTGCCATCAGTGAGTCTCGACGCGATACGGGAGGAACCTACAATGAGCAGTTCTTC. The chain carries TRBV10-3 and TRBJ2-1; 7 positions agree with TRBD2. Germline values: CDR1 ENHRY, CDR2 SYGVKD. The CDR3 length is 19 residues. The junction had 13 bases not matched to a gene; V was cut back by 0 bases and J by 2 bases.